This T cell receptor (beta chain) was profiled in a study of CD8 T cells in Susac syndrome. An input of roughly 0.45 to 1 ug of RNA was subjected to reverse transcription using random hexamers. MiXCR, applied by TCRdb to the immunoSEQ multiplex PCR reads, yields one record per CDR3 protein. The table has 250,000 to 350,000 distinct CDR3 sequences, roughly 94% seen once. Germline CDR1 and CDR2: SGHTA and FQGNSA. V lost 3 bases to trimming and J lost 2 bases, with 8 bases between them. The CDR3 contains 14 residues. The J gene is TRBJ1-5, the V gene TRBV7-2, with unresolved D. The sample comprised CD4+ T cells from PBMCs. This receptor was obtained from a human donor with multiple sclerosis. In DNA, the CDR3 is TGTGCCAGCAGCTTTGGGTGGGGCAATCAGCCCCAGCATTTT. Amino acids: CASSFGWGNQPQHF.